Described below is a single TCR beta chain sequence and its context. The sample originates from a study of blood T cell repertoires in COVID-19. TCRdb's copy holds only in-frame clones and misses some; the assay was immunoSEQ multiplex PCR. Among fewer than 250,000 clones listed, about 83% were seen once. The TCR sequence derives from a woman between 45 and 60 years old with acute or convalescent COVID-19. Specimen: peripheral blood.

CDR3 in DNA: TGTGCCAGCAGCTTCAAGGGGGGCAATCAGCCCCAGCATTTT. It translates to CASSFKGGNQPQHF. The chain uses TRBV7-2 and TRBJ1-5; TRBD1 might be the D (6 bases). Trimming took off 3 bases at V and 2 bases at J, with 8 bases between the two ends. Germline V gene data show CDR1 as SGHTA and CDR2 as FQGNSA. This CDR3 has 14 amino acids.